This T cell receptor beta chain was recovered during a study of follicular helper T cells after annual influenza vaccination. Study results and caveats: Change in circulating plasmablasts correlated with ICOS+CD38+ cTfh clonality change. Recurrent ICOS+CD38+ cTfh clonotypes included tetramer and AIM influenza-specific ones.

V trimming: 2 bases; J trimming: 0 bases; junction bases outside the gene matches: 5. Germline lookup yields CDR1 SGHNT and CDR2 YYREEE (reference sequence). The CDR3 is made up of 18 amino acids. Concerning this clone itself: The antigen is unknown.

Sequenced by immunoSEQ multiplex PCR; TCRdb stores in-frame clones only, minus some. The sample records 9,300 or so clones, about 82% being singletons. Time point here: 2015-2016 season, pre-vaccination. This chain connects TRBV5-4 to TRBJ2-3; TRBD2 aligns across 14 bases. Sequenced here: CXCR5+ CD38- circulating T follicular helper cells from blood, sampled on the day of influenza vaccination. As for subset: circulating Tfh, non-naive CD4+CXCR5+PD-1+ (ICOS+CD38+ or ICOS-CD38-). The sequence derives from an adult who received the influenza vaccine. In DNA form, the CDR3 reads TGTGCCAGCAGCTTCCGGACTAGCGGGAGGCCTAGCACAGATACGCAGTATTTT. Protein sequence: CASSFRTSGRPSTDTQYF.